These 7 T cell receptor beta chains share one sample of origin, sequenced in a study of T cells expressing NK-cell markers. TCRdb re-called the 5' RACE reads; one entry per CDR3 protein, DNA not given. This repertoire comprises fewer than 400,000 distinct CDR3 sequences; its ten largest clones make up over 4%. The sequenced sample was blood T cells: a sorted CD56 or NKG2C T cell subset, CD4+ or CD8+ T cells, or bulk PBMC T cells (not recorded which). The origin of the receptors is a man aged 18 to 70 in good health.

The CDR3 sequence: CASSLERGGAYEKLFF. The chain links TRBV7-2 to TRBJ1-4; as DNA is missing, the TRBD1 call by TCRdb cannot be tested. In germline, CDR1 is SGHTA, CDR2 FQGNSA. The CDR3 has 16 residues.

The chain uses TRBV27 and TRBJ2-3. The CDR3 is 18 residues long. The germline CDR1 and CDR2 sequences are MNHEY and SMNVEV (reference sequence). CDR3 region: CASSLRSSWLHSTDTQYF.

The chain joins TRBV28 to TRBJ2-5. CDR3 size: 13 residues. Germline CDR1 MDHEN, CDR2 SYDVKM. CDR3 in amino acids: CASRDRDQETQYF.

The J gene is TRBJ2-7, the V gene TRBV11-2. The CDR3 contains 12 residues. Germline V CDR1 and CDR2: SGHAT, FQNNGV. The CDR3 spells CASSEVGREQYF. The variable domain in full, completed from reference TRBV11-2 and TRBJ2-7, reads EAGVAQSPRYKIIEKRQSVAFWCNPISGHATLYWYQQILGQGPKLLIQFQNNGVVDDSQLPKDRFSAERLKGVDSTLKIQPAKLEDSAVYLCASSEVGREQYFGPGTRLTVT.

The chain combines TRBV19 with TRBJ1-1. CDR3 size: 12 residues. Germline CDR1 LNHDA, CDR2 SQIVND (reference sequence). This chain's CDR3 is CASSIDSGEAFF.

The gene calls are TRBV2 and TRBJ1-6; the D call of TRBD1 rests on TCRdb alone, since no DNA is present to check it. The CDR3 length is 14 residues. The germline CDR1 and CDR2 sequences are SNHLY and FYNNEI. CDR3 sequence reads: CASSEQGVRSPLHF.

V and J are TRBV10-3 and TRBJ1-1; the TRBD1 assignment by TCRdb is unverifiable without DNA. The CDR3 sequence is 14 residues long. In germline, CDR1 is ENHRY, CDR2 SYGVKD. CDR3 sequence: CAISAGQGNTEAFF.